These 23 T cell receptor beta chains were sequenced from one sample in a study of T cell responses to AZD1222 COVID-19 vaccine. Data came from immunoSEQ multiplex PCR; TCRdb stores just in-frame clones and leaves some out. Of some 100,000 clones detected, roughly 91% appear once; the ten largest clones hold 16%. The sequencing here drew on peripheral blood, taken on day 0 of AZD1222 vaccination. These receptors were obtained from an adult in good health.

This chain uses TRBV7-9 with TRBJ2-5, with TRBD2 matching over 7 bases. Germline V gives CDR1 SEHNR, CDR2 FQNEAQ (reference sequence). Germline trimming cut 6 bases from V and 7 bases from J; bases unmatched to any gene: 8. The CDR3 is 13 amino acids. CDR3 loop: CASSTGLEGTQYF. DNA for the CDR3: TGTGCCAGCAGTACTGGACTAGAAGGGACCCAGTACTTC.

The V gene is TRBV3-1 (or the pseudogene TRBV3-2), the J gene TRBJ2-3; 13 nucleotides align to TRBD2. Trimming cost V 3 bases and J 4 bases; bases outside gene matches: 7. The CDR3 is 17 residues long. In germline, CDR1 is LGHDT, CDR2 YNNKEL (reference sequence). The CDR3 bases are TGTGCCAGCAGCCACCCATCAGGACTAGCGGGAGCAGATACGCAGTATTTT. Its protein product is CASSHPSGLAGADTQYF.

The chain employs TRBV6-6 and TRBJ2-7; D is ambiguous. The V and J ends lost 5 bases and 0 bases respectively, with 11 bases between them. CDR1 and CDR2 (germline): MNHNY, SVGAGI (reference sequence). The CDR3 covers 14 residues. Here the CDR3 reads CASSRVRTSYEQYF. The CDR3, as DNA: TGTGCCAGCAGTCGAGTAAGGACCTCCTACGAGCAGTACTTC.

The J gene is TRBJ2-7, the V gene TRBV6-5; weak D call: TRBD2 (6 bases). The CDR3 covers 14 residues. Germline CDR1 is MNHEY and CDR2 is SVGAGI. With 6 bases removed from V and 2 bases from J, the gap between germline ends came to 14 bases. The CDR3 region is CASRAPGRAYEQYF. In DNA, the CDR3 is TGTGCCAGCAGGGCCCCCGGGAGAGCCTACGAGCAGTACTTC.

As regards this clone: Its ends do not fully match the called genes, so a read error is possible. The chain uses TRBV2 and TRBJ1-1; D possibly corresponds to TRBD1 (6 bases). The CDR3 runs to 11 residues. Germline V gene data show CDR1 as SNHLY and CDR2 as FYNNEI. This CDR3 is CASRNRAEAFF. The CDR3, as DNA: TGTGCCAGCAGAAACAGGGCTGAGGCTTTCTTT.

This chain uses TRBV6-5 with TRBJ2-7; no reliable D call. The V end lost 2 bases, the J end lost 5 bases, and 19 bases lay between the germline ends. The CDR3 spans 16 residues. Germline assignment: CDR1 MNHEY and CDR2 SVGAGI. CDR3 residues: CASSYRQAFLAHEQYF. The CDR3 DNA follows: TGTGCCAGCAGTTACCGGCAGGCTTTTTTGGCGCACGAGCAGTACTTC.

The rearrangement joins TRBV7-9 to TRBJ2-7, with TRBD2 matching 7 bases. This CDR3 spans 15 amino acids. V trimming: 5 bases; J trimming: 1 base; junction bases outside the gene matches: 8. The germline gives CDR1 SEHNR, CDR2 FQNEAQ (reference sequence). The chain's CDR3 is CASSPHTGGSYEQYF. The CDR3 DNA follows: TGTGCCAGCAGCCCCCATACGGGAGGATCCTACGAGCAGTACTTC.

In DNA form, the CDR3 reads TGTGCCAGCAGCCCTCGGGACAGGGTGAACACTGAAGCTTTCTTT. Protein: CASSPRDRVNTEAFF. This sequence joins TRBV7-9 and TRBJ1-1; 9 nucleotides align to TRBD1. Trimming removed 5 bases from V and 0 bases from J; junction bases left unmatched: 4. Germline V gene data show CDR1 as SEHNR and CDR2 as FQNEAQ (reference sequence). This CDR3 is built from 15 residues.

The V gene is TRBV19, the J gene TRBJ1-4; D unclear. This CDR3 is 13 amino acids long. CDR1 LNHDA and CDR2 SQIVND come from the germline V gene (reference sequence). Between the trimmed V and J ends, which lost 7 bases and 4 bases, there was a span of 10 bases. Here the CDR3 reads CASTTRDNEKLFF. Here the CDR3 DNA reads TGTGCCAGTACCACTAGGGATAATGAAAAACTGTTTTTT. The variable domain in full, completed from reference TRBV19 and TRBJ1-4, reads DGGITQSPKYLFRKEGQNVTLSCEQNLNHDAMYWYRQDPGQGLRLIYYSQIVNDFQKGDIAEGYSVSREKKESFPLTVTSAQKNPTAFYLCASTTRDNEKLFFGSGTQLSVL.

This clone was observed a handful of times. V usage is TRBV12-3 or TRBV12-4 and J usage is TRBJ2-7; D is perhaps TRBD1 or TRBD2 (6 bases each). V lost 7 bases to trimming and J lost 5 bases, with 15 bases between them. The CDR3 totals 13 residues. The CDR3: CASTHQGTDEQYF. As DNA, the CDR3 is TGTGCCAGCACTCATCAGGGGACTGACGAGCAGTACTTC.

The rearrangement uses TRBV19 and TRBJ1-5, with 8 positions matching TRBD1. The CDR3 is made up of 15 amino acids. The J segment lost 3 bases and the V segment lost 3 bases, leaving 4 bases of the junction unmatched. CDR1 and CDR2 from the germline V gene are LNHDA and SQIVND (reference sequence). The CDR3 region is CASSMGQAFNQPQHF. The CDR3 DNA reads as TGTGCCAGTAGTATGGGACAGGCCTTCAATCAGCCCCAGCATTTT.

This chain links TRBV4-1 with TRBJ1-5; the match to TRBD1 covers 8 bases. In germline, CDR1 is MGHRA, CDR2 YSYEKL. The CDR3 loop spans 16 amino acids. The V and J ends lost 3 bases and 6 bases, in that order; junction bases with no gene match: 10. The CDR3 bases are TGCGCCAGCAGCCAGTCGCAGGGGGCGCGAGGTCAGCCCCAGCATTTT. Residues: CASSQSQGARGQPQHF.

The CDR3 DNA sequence: TGCGCCAGCAGCTTATCGACAGGGGGGAGTGAAGCTTTCTTT. Its translation is CASSLSTGGSEAFF. The J gene is TRBJ1-1, the V gene TRBV5-1, with 9 positions matching TRBD1. J was trimmed by 7 bases and V by 2 bases; bases with no gene match: 6. This CDR3 is 14 amino acids long. Germline CDR1 SGHRS, CDR2 YFSETQ.

This chain uses TRBV5-4 with TRBJ1-1; 8 bases agree with TRBD1. CDR1 SGHNT and CDR2 YYREEE come from the germline V gene (reference sequence). This CDR3 contains 16 residues. The ends lost 1 base at V and 1 base at J; junction bases unmatched: 6. DNA for the CDR3: TGTGCCAGCAGCTTGCCGGACAGGGTGGGGAACACTGAAGCTTTCTTT. It is translated as CASSLPDRVGNTEAFF. Together with reference TRBV5-4 and TRBJ1-1, the CDR3 gives the full variable domain: ETGVTQSPTHLIKTRGQQVTLRCSSQSGHNTVSWYQQALGQGPQFIFQYYREEENGRGNFPPRFSGLQFPNYSSELNVNALELDDSALYLCASSLPDRVGNTEAFFGQGTRLTVV.

The chain combines TRBV5-8 with TRBJ1-6; 8 positions agree with TRBD1. The CDR3 contains 16 residues. J gave up 6 bases and V 0 bases, and 5 bases lay outside the gene matches. Per the germline V gene, CDR1 is SGHTS and CDR2 is YDEGEE. The DNA of the CDR3 is TGTGCCAGCAGCTTGGCCACAGGGGGGAGTAATTCACCCCTCCACTTT. This translates into CASSLATGGSNSPLHF.

CDR3 nucleotides: TGTGCCAGCAGTGACGGACAGGGCACTCAGCCCCAGCATTTT. Encoded protein: CASSDGQGTQPQHF. V is TRBV2 and J is TRBJ1-5; 8 bases fit TRBD1. Germline-derived CDR1 and CDR2 are SNHLY and FYNNEI. With V trimmed by 3 bases and J by 6 bases, 4 bases remained unmatched. This CDR3 contains 14 residues.

This chain uses TRBV9 with TRBJ2-2; TRBD1 matches 8 bases. Unmatched junction bases numbered 7, after V lost 3 bases and J lost 0 bases. The CDR3 has 17 residues. Per germline, CDR1 SGDLS and CDR2 YYNGEE. The CDR3 region is CASSEPKQGANTGELFF. The CDR3 DNA reads TGTGCCAGCAGCGAACCGAAACAGGGGGCGAACACCGGGGAGCTGTTTTTT.

J is TRBJ2-2 and V is TRBV12-3 or TRBV12-4; D not certain. With 3 bases removed from V and 4 bases from J, the gap between germline ends came to 3 bases. The CDR3 totals 12 residues. CDR3 sequence reads: CASSFGTGELFF. CDR3 DNA: TGTGCCAGCAGTTTTGGCACCGGGGAGCTGTTTTTT.

V gene TRBV27 combines with J gene TRBJ1-1, with D unresolved. Trimming pared 2 bases from V and 0 bases from J, leaving 22 bases between. The CDR3 extends over 19 amino acids. Per the germline V gene, CDR1 is MNHEY and CDR2 is SMNVEV (reference sequence). The CDR3 DNA sequence: TGTGCCAGCAGTTTAGGAGGTGTGATAGATCGGGCTTTGAACACTGAAGCTTTCTTT. Amino acids: CASSLGGVIDRALNTEAFF.

The chain is built from TRBV14 and TRBJ1-3; D is undetermined. Trimming removed 7 bases at V and 1 base at J, with 14 bases between. Germline values: CDR1 SGHDN, CDR2 FVKESK. CDR3 size: 15 residues. This CDR3 reads CASIERAGSGNTIYF. In nucleotides, the CDR3 is TGTGCCAGCATCGAACGTGCGGGATCTGGAAACACCATATATTTT.

V is TRBV9 and J is TRBJ2-3; no clear D gene. Trimming cost V 4 bases and J 8 bases, with 11 bases left between them. Germline V CDR1 and CDR2: SGDLS, YYNGEE. The CDR3 runs to 12 residues. CDR3 sequence: CASSPMESTQYF. Here the CDR3 DNA reads TGTGCCAGCAGCCCCATGGAATCTACGCAGTATTTT. The full variable domain, in which reference TRBV9 and TRBJ2-3 provide the parts outside the CDR3, is DSGVTQTPKHLITATGQRVTLRCSPRSGDLSVYWYQQSLDQGLQFLIQYYNGEERAKGNILERFSAQQFPDLHSELNLSSLELGDSALYFCASSPMESTQYFGPGTRLTVL.

This chain uses TRBV19 with TRBJ1-1, with D maybe TRBD1 (6 bases). Germline lookup yields CDR1 LNHDA and CDR2 SQIVND (reference sequence). This CDR3 contains 15 residues. V was trimmed by 3 bases and J by 5 bases, leaving 16 bases between them. The DNA for the CDR3 is TGTGCCAGTAGTATTGGGGGGGGCGCGAGAACTGAAGCTTTCTTT. Amino acid sequence: CASSIGGGARTEAFF.

The CDR3 bases are TGTGCCAGCTCACCGGGGGACAAATTGCGTGCTTTCTTT. Translating it yields CASSPGDKLRAFF. The chain uses TRBV18 and TRBJ1-1; D is possibly TRBD1 (6 bases). The CDR3 is 13 amino acids. In germline, CDR1 is KGHSH, CDR2 LQKENI. The V end lost 3 bases, the J end lost 11 bases, and 16 bases lay between the germline ends.